The 19 T cell receptor beta chains given below trace back to one sample, sequenced in a study of T cell responses to AZD1222 COVID-19 vaccine. Profiling relied on immunoSEQ multiplex PCR, and the TCRdb table lists in-frame clones only, not all of them. The data show approximately 75,000 clones, around nine tenths seen once. Source: peripheral blood, taken 28 days after the second AZD1222 dose. The receptors derive from an adult who received the AZD1222 COVID-19 vaccine.

The chain carries TRBV9 and TRBJ2-7; D perhaps matches TRBD1 (5 bases). This CDR3 comprises 13 residues. Germline assignment: CDR1 SGDLS and CDR2 YYNGEE. V lost 3 bases and J lost 5, with 12 bases in between. CDR3 in amino acids: CASSAPQGNEQYF. The CDR3, as DNA: TGTGCCAGCAGCGCCCCTCAGGGTAACGAGCAGTACTTC.

The chain links TRBV2 to TRBJ2-1; the match to TRBD1 covers 9 bases. The V gene end was trimmed by 7 bases and the J gene end by 5 bases; junction bases not matched to a gene: 9. The CDR3 sequence is 15 residues long. Germline assignment: CDR1 SNHLY and CDR2 FYNNEI. The DNA for the CDR3 is TGTGCCAGCACCTTACCGGGACAGGGAAACAATGAGCAGTTCTTC. This sequence encodes CASTLPGQGNNEQFF.

This clone was counted a single time. CDR3 sequence (DNA): TGTGCCATCAGGGGGCGGGCGAACACTGAAGCTTTCTTT. The encoded protein is CAIRGRANTEAFF. The chain joins TRBV10-3 to TRBJ1-1; weak D call: TRBD1 (5 bases). Germline V gene sequence: CDR1 ENHRY, CDR2 SYGVKD. Trimming removed 6 bases from V and 1 base from J, with 9 bases in between. CDR3 size: 13 residues.

This chain connects TRBV7-3 to TRBJ2-2, with D perhaps TRBD1 (6 bases). CDR3 size: 12 residues. The germline V gene encodes CDR1 SGHTA and CDR2 FQGTGA. Trimming took 5 bases from V and 8 from J, leaving 9 bases between them. CDR3 residues: CASSLGQGELFF. DNA of the CDR3: TGTGCCAGCAGCCTTGGACAGGGGGAGCTGTTTTTT.

This clone was observed a handful of times. The chain uses TRBV5-5 and TRBJ2-3; 8 positions match TRBD2. CDR1 is SGHKS, CDR2 YYEKEE, per germline (reference sequence). The length of the CDR3 is 14 residues. With 2 bases clipped from V and 4 bases from J, the junction kept 3 bases outside the gene matches. As DNA, the CDR3 is TGTGCCAGCAGCTTTAGCGGGGAAGCAGATACGCAGTATTTT. Protein sequence: CASSFSGEADTQYF.

The genes are TRBV5-1 and TRBJ2-5, with a weak D call TRBD1 (6 bases). The V gene's germline CDR1 is SGHRS and CDR2 YFSETQ. The CDR3 contains 12 residues. V dropped 4 bases and J dropped 13 bases, with 17 bases sitting between them. The CDR3 sequence is CASSAIRDTWYF. The CDR3 coding sequence is TGCGCCAGCAGCGCCATAAGGGACACTTGGTACTTC. Based on the CDR3 plus reference TRBV5-1 and TRBJ2-5, the full variable domain is KAGVTQTPRYLIKTRGQQVTLSCSPISGHRSVSWYQQTPGQGLQFLFEYFSETQRNKGNFPGRFSGRQFSNSRSEMNVSTLELGDSALYLCASSAIRDTWYFGPGTRLLVL.

The gene calls are TRBV6-6 and TRBJ2-7; TRBD2 matches at 13 bases. V trimming: 7 bases; J trimming: 5 bases; junction bases outside the gene matches: 8. CDR1 and CDR2 from the germline V gene are MNHNY and SVGAGI (reference sequence). The CDR3 loop spans 15 amino acids. CDR3 in amino acids: CASTYRTSGGHEQYF. As DNA, the CDR3 is TGTGCCAGCACCTACCGGACTAGCGGGGGCCACGAGCAGTACTTC.

V usage is TRBV30 and J usage is TRBJ1-1; the match to TRBD1 covers 9 bases. The CDR3 totals 13 residues. Unmatched junction bases numbered 4, after V lost 5 bases and J lost 3 bases. Germline assignment: CDR1 GTSNPN and CDR2 SVGIG (reference sequence). The CDR3 spells CAWVDRGDTEAFF. The CDR3 region has the DNA TGTGCCTGGGTGGACAGGGGAGACACTGAAGCTTTCTTT.

This clone has only one observation. The chain carries TRBV4-2 and TRBJ2-1; weak D call: TRBD1 (5 bases). The CDR3 is 16 residues long. V was clipped by 3 bases and J by 4 bases, with 16 bases between them. Germline lookup yields CDR1 LGHNA and CDR2 YNFKEQ. Here the CDR3 reads CASSQAMGQLYNEQFF. The DNA for the CDR3 is TGTGCCAGCAGCCAGGCCATGGGGCAGCTATACAATGAGCAGTTCTTC.

The count of this clone is one. The rearrangement uses TRBV30 and TRBJ2-1; D might be TRBD2 (5 bases). The V gene lost 5 bases and the J gene lost 0 bases, with 14 bases spanning the gap. This CDR3 comprises 15 residues. Germline CDR1 and CDR2: GTSNPN and SVGIG (reference sequence). The CDR3: CAWDLFGSSYNEQFF. The CDR3 coding sequence is TGTGCCTGGGACCTGTTTGGGAGCTCCTACAATGAGCAGTTCTTC.

The chain couples TRBV7-2 to TRBJ1-4; D perhaps matches TRBD1 (6 bases). Germline V gene sequence: CDR1 SGHTA, CDR2 FQGNSA. V shed 5 bases and J shed 5 bases, with 15 bases lying between them. This CDR3 region has 15 residues. CDR3: CASSPRGGGNEKLFF. CDR3 nucleotides: TGTGCCAGCAGCCCTCGGGGAGGGGGGAATGAAAAACTGTTTTTT.

Here the CDR3 DNA reads TGTGCCACCAGCTTACGGATCTCACTTGAAGCTTTCTTT. This codes for CATSLRISLEAFF. The J gene is TRBJ1-1, the V gene TRBV15; no definite D call. The CDR3 has 13 amino acids. Germline-derived CDR1 and CDR2 are LNHNV and YYDKDF (reference sequence). V lost 5 bases and J lost 7, with 14 bases in between.

The chain employs TRBV10-3 and TRBJ2-1; D perhaps matches TRBD1 (8 bases). Germline V lookup: CDR1 ENHRY, CDR2 SYGVKD. V lost 7 bases to trimming and J lost 2 bases, with 12 bases between them. This CDR3 contains 14 residues. CDR3 bases: TGTGCCATCACCACAGGGGGGGCCTACAATGAGCAGTTCTTC. Its protein product is CAITTGGAYNEQFF.

The CDR3 protein is CASRGLYNSPLHF. For the CDR3, the DNA is TGTGCCAGTAGGGGGCTCTACAATTCACCCCTCCACTTT. The chain couples TRBV28 to TRBJ1-6; 7 nucleotides agree with TRBD1. The CDR3 sequence is 13 residues long. V trimming: 9 bases; J trimming: 7 bases; junction bases outside the gene matches: 6. Germline V gene sequence: CDR1 MDHEN, CDR2 SYDVKM.

The rearrangement uses TRBV18 and TRBJ2-2, with TRBD1 identical over 7 bases. Per germline, CDR1 KGHSH and CDR2 LQKENI. CDR3 length equals 16 residues. With V trimmed by 1 base and J by 2 bases, 4 bases remained unmatched. CDR3 bases: TGTGCCAGCTCACCACAGGGGGCGTACAACACCGGGGAGCTGTTTTTT. It translates to CASSPQGAYNTGELFF.

This rearrangement joins TRBV7-2 to TRBJ2-3; 12 positions match TRBD2. The CDR3 covers 16 residues. CDR1 and CDR2 (germline): SGHTA, FQGNSA. J gave up 3 bases and V 4 bases, and 5 bases lay outside the gene matches. CDR3 protein: CASSSSGGAWTDTQYF. The CDR3 DNA sequence: TGTGCCAGCAGCTCTAGCGGGGGGGCCTGGACAGATACGCAGTATTTT.

About this clone itself: A junction end diverges from the germline sequence, so it may reflect a read error. J is TRBJ1-1 and V is TRBV12-3 or TRBV12-4; D is perhaps TRBD1 (6 bases). The CDR3 contains 11 residues. DNA of the CDR3: TGTGCCAGCAGTACACAGGGCCCACCGGCCTTT. Its translation: CASSTQGPPAF.

The chain combines TRBV2 with TRBJ1-3; D gene ambiguous. V was trimmed by 0 bases and J by 0 bases, leaving 6 bases between them. This CDR3 contains 15 residues. Germline CDR1 reads SNHLY; CDR2 reads FYNNEI. CDR3 sequence reads: CASSEASFSGNTIYF. In DNA form, the CDR3 reads TGTGCCAGCAGTGAAGCGTCATTCTCTGGAAACACCATATATTTT.

V usage is TRBV5-4 and J usage is TRBJ1-2, with 9 bases fitting TRBD1. With 4 bases clipped from V and 1 base from J, the junction kept 5 bases outside the gene matches. Germline lookup yields CDR1 SGHNT and CDR2 YYREEE (reference sequence). CDR3 length: 15 amino acids. The CDR3 region has the DNA TGTGCCAGCAGCCCAGGACAGGGGCGTAACTATGGCTACACCTTC. It translates to CASSPGQGRNYGYTF. The full variable domain, in which reference TRBV5-4 and TRBJ1-2 provide the parts outside the CDR3, is ETGVTQSPTHLIKTRGQQVTLRCSSQSGHNTVSWYQQALGQGPQFIFQYYREEENGRGNFPPRFSGLQFPNYSSELNVNALELDDSALYLCASSPGQGRNYGYTFGSGTRLTVV.